Each of the 14 T cell receptor beta chains below was sequenced from the same sample in a study of cytomegalovirus exposure and HLA in healthy donors. PCR involved 60 Vbeta and 13 Jbeta primers. Assay: immunoSEQ multiplex PCR; the TCRdb copy retains only in-frame clones and omits some. The sample carries approximately 110,000 clones, around 70% recorded once. Sequencing was performed on PBMCs. The receptors here all came from a woman aged 35 to 49 in good health and CMV-seropositive.

The chain carries TRBV7-2 and TRBJ2-1; TRBD2 matches at 7 bases. Germline values: CDR1 SGHTA, CDR2 FQGNSA. V lost 2 bases to trimming and J lost 4 bases; unmatched junction nucleotides: 5. The length of the CDR3 is 15 residues. CDR3 protein: CASSLNLAVYNEQFF. The CDR3 bases are TGTGCCAGCAGCTTAAATCTAGCGGTTTACAATGAGCAGTTCTTC. The variable domain in full, completed from reference TRBV7-2 and TRBJ2-1, reads GAGVSQSPSNKVTEKGKDVELRCDPISGHTALYWYRQSLGQGLEFLIYFQGNSAPDKSGLPSDRFSAERTGGSVSTLTIQRTQQEDSAVYLCASSLNLAVYNEQFFGPGTRLTVL.

DNA for the CDR3: TGTGCCACCAACCCTATACAGATTAGCAATCAGCCCCAGCATTTT. This encodes CATNPIQISNQPQHF. The chain uses TRBV28 and TRBJ1-5; no definite D call. CDR1 and CDR2 (germline): MDHEN, SYDVKM. The CDR3 contains 15 residues. V gave up 10 bases and J gave up 0 bases, with 16 bases separating them.

This rearrangement joins TRBV18 to TRBJ2-1; D is uncertain. V dropped 1 base and J dropped 9 bases, with 19 bases sitting between them. Germline V CDR1 and CDR2: KGHSH, LQKENI. CDR3 length equals 16 residues. CDR3 DNA sequence: TGTGCCAGCTCACCACGGTCCACTACCCAATATGGTGAGCAGTTCTTC. As protein: CASSPRSTTQYGEQFF.

V gene TRBV10-3 combines with J gene TRBJ2-3, with D unclear. This CDR3 is 12 amino acids long. Germline CDR1 is ENHRY and CDR2 is SYGVKD. The V end was cut by 8 bases, the J end by 2 bases, with 8 bases between. In DNA, the CDR3 is TGTGCCATCGGGCAGACCACAGATACGCAGTATTTT. Amino acid sequence: CAIGQTTDTQYF.

The gene calls are TRBV7-2 and TRBJ2-7; TRBD1 matches 10 bases. The junction had 14 bases not matched to a gene; V was cut back by 5 bases and J by 7 bases. Germline V gene lookup returns CDR1 SGHTA and CDR2 FQGNSA. This CDR3 is 16 amino acids long. The CDR3 spells CASSRGASGTGEEQYF. The DNA for the CDR3 is TGTGCCAGCAGCCGGGGGGCCTCCGGGACAGGGGAAGAGCAGTACTTC. The full variable domain, in which reference TRBV7-2 and TRBJ2-7 provide the parts outside the CDR3, is GAGVSQSPSNKVTEKGKDVELRCDPISGHTALYWYRQSLGQGLEFLIYFQGNSAPDKSGLPSDRFSAERTGGSVSTLTIQRTQQEDSAVYLCASSRGASGTGEEQYFGPGTRLTVT.

The chain employs TRBV7-8 and TRBJ2-6; D possibly corresponds to TRBD1 (5 bases). Trimming cost V 2 bases and J 3 bases, with 5 bases left between them. Germline CDR1 SGHVS, CDR2 FQNEAQ. This CDR3 spans 14 amino acids. As DNA, the CDR3 is TGTGCCAGCAGCTTAACAGGTGGGGCCAACGTCCTGACTTTC. Its protein is CASSLTGGANVLTF.

The table lists this clone with a count of one. This chain connects TRBV21-1 to TRBJ1-2; TRBD1, as called in the table, went unchecked against the DNA. TRBV21-1 is noted as a pseudogene. This CDR3 is 16 amino acids long. The CDR3 bases are TGTGCCAGCAGCAAAGAGTTGGTGGCGGGACAGGGAGAAACCACCTTC. It specifies CASSKELVAGQGETTF.

V is TRBV9 and J is TRBJ2-7; TRBD1 might be the D (5 bases). V dropped 0 bases and J dropped 5 bases, with 18 bases sitting between them. Germline V lookup: CDR1 SGDLS, CDR2 YYNGEE. This CDR3 is 16 amino acids long. Here the CDR3 DNA reads TGTGCCAGCAGCGTAGCTGGGCAGGCAGGGTCGGACGAGCAGTACTTC. This encodes CASSVAGQAGSDEQYF.

This rearrangement joins TRBV7-2 to TRBJ1-5; no clear D. Germline V gene lookup returns CDR1 SGHTA and CDR2 FQGNSA. The CDR3 is 15 residues long. Trimming pared 4 bases from V and 5 bases from J, leaving 15 bases between. The CDR3 region has the DNA TGTGCCAGCAGCTCGTACCCACCCCCGGATCAGCCCCAGCATTTT. Its translation is CASSSYPPPDQPQHF.

V is TRBV10-3 and J is TRBJ2-5; tentatively, D is TRBD1 (5 bases). In germline, CDR1 is ENHRY, CDR2 SYGVKD. V lost 3 bases and J 3 bases, leaving 8 bases between the germline ends. This CDR3 contains 13 residues. CDR3 DNA: TGTGCCATCAGTGACAGGGAAAAAGAGACCCAGTACTTC. Protein: CAISDREKETQYF.

This clone was detected only a few times. The chain carries TRBV4-1 and TRBJ1-4; D not resolved. The CDR3 length is 15 residues. Per germline, CDR1 MGHRA and CDR2 YSYEKL. The V end lost 4 bases, the J end lost 4 bases, and 13 bases lay between the germline ends. The CDR3 reads CASSPQAVFNEKLFF. DNA for the CDR3: TGCGCCAGCAGCCCGCAGGCCGTTTTTAATGAAAAACTGTTTTTT.

V usage is TRBV5-4 and J usage is TRBJ1-4; 10 bases fit TRBD1. CDR1 is SGHNT and CDR2 is YYREEE in the germline V gene (reference sequence). Trimming removed 0 bases from V and 8 bases from J; junction bases left unmatched: 7. The CDR3 extends over 16 amino acids. The chain's CDR3 is CASSLGTGGLQEKLFF. DNA of the CDR3: TGTGCCAGCAGCTTGGGGACAGGGGGTTTACAGGAAAAACTGTTTTTT.

The chain has TRBV29-1 and TRBJ2-5; 9 bases are a match to TRBD1. Judging by the DNA end, TRBJ2-7 fits better; the J call may be wrong. This CDR3 has 14 amino acids. Germline V gene data show CDR1 as SQVTM and CDR2 as ANQGSEA. The CDR3 loop reads CSARGQGNSYEQYF. The CDR3 region has the DNA TGCAGCGCTAGGGGACAGGGAAATTCCTACGAGCAGTACTTC.

V usage is TRBV9 and J usage is TRBJ1-6; no firm D call. Germline CDR1 is SGDLS and CDR2 is YYNGEE. This CDR3 has 13 amino acids. The V end lost 2 bases, the J end lost 8 bases, and 8 bases lay between the germline ends. The chain's CDR3 is CASSVVFDSPLHF. DNA for the CDR3: TGTGCCAGCAGCGTCGTGTTTGATTCACCCCTCCACTTT.